The 11 T cell receptor beta chains below come from one sample, sequenced in a study of long-term antiretroviral therapy in people with HIV. The authors ran the immunoSEQ assay, v3.0, at survey level. This table comes from immunoSEQ multiplex PCR, and its TCRdb copy is limited to in-frame clones, with some not included. The sample carries about 33,000 clones, 95% to 96% recorded once. Sequenced material: unsorted PBMCs, taken approximately 6.6 years after starting antiretroviral therapy. The origin of the receptors is a man aged 30 to 39 with HIV.

This sequence joins TRBV19 and TRBJ1-5; D is perhaps TRBD1 (5 bases). Germline V gene lookup returns CDR1 LNHDA and CDR2 SQIVND (reference sequence). The V end was cut by 5 bases, the J end by 2 bases, with 10 bases between. The CDR3 has 14 residues. The CDR3 DNA follows: TGTGCCAGTAGTGCGACAGTCGGCAATCAGCCCCAGCATTTT. It translates to CASSATVGNQPQHF.

This clone showed up just a few times. This CDR3 is CASSIPGPQDTQYF. Written as DNA, the CDR3 is TGTGCCAGCAGCATACCAGGGCCACAGGATACGCAGTATTTT. V is TRBV5-5 and J is TRBJ2-3, with D perhaps TRBD1 (5 bases). From germline, CDR1 is SGHKS and CDR2 YYEKEE (reference sequence). Trimming removed 4 bases from V and 6 bases from J, with 15 bases in between. The CDR3 runs 14 residues.

The rearrangement joins TRBV9 to TRBJ1-2, with D possibly TRBD1 on 6 matching bases. V was cut by 5 bases and J by 7 bases, with 18 bases left in between. The CDR3 spans 14 residues. CDR1 SGDLS and CDR2 YYNGEE come from the germline V gene. The CDR3 nucleotides are TGTGCCAGCAGAGATCAACAGGGACCGGGTGGCTACACCTTC. It encodes CASRDQQGPGGYTF.

The CDR3 loop is CASSVEGGDSTDTQYF. In DNA, the CDR3 is TGTGCCAGCAGCGTAGAAGGTGGGGATAGCACAGATACGCAGTATTTT. V gene TRBV9 combines with J gene TRBJ2-3; no clear D. The germline V gene has CDR1 SGDLS and CDR2 YYNGEE. This CDR3 contains 16 residues. With 0 bases removed from V and 0 bases from J, the gap between germline ends came to 11 bases.

This chain connects TRBV7-9 to TRBJ1-6; D call uncertain. The V and J ends lost 5 bases and 10 bases respectively, with 15 bases between them. Germline lookup yields CDR1 SEHNR and CDR2 FQNEAQ (reference sequence). The CDR3 is 14 amino acids. The CDR3 reads CASSPKGVQSPLHF. The CDR3 nucleotides are TGTGCCAGCAGCCCCAAAGGAGTTCAATCACCCCTCCACTTT.

The chain recombines TRBV7-9 with TRBJ1-4; TRBD1 matches 7 bases. CDR3 size: 16 residues. CDR1 and CDR2 from the germline V gene are SEHNR and FQNEAQ (reference sequence). V dropped 8 bases and J dropped 8; count of bases not matched to a gene: 17. The chain's CDR3 is CASGVGTAVSEEKLFF. The CDR3, as DNA: TGTGCCAGCGGGGTGGGGACAGCGGTATCGGAAGAAAAACTGTTTTTT.

The J gene is TRBJ1-2, the V gene TRBV7-8; 7 nucleotides agree with TRBD1. The CDR3 totals 19 residues. Germline V CDR1 and CDR2: SGHVS, FQNEAQ. The V gene end was trimmed by 0 bases and the J gene end by 5 bases; junction bases not matched to a gene: 18. CDR3 nucleotide sequence: TGTGCCAGCAGCTTAGCGCTGGGGTCTAGGGGGCGGCCCGGATATGGCTACACCTTC. Protein product: CASSLALGSRGRPGYGYTF.

This clone was observed a few times. The V gene is TRBV10-3, the J gene TRBJ1-2, with TRBD1 matching over 7 bases. CDR3 length equals 15 residues. Germline assignment: CDR1 ENHRY and CDR2 SYGVKD. V shed 6 bases, J shed 7 bases, and the junction held 14 bases outside the gene matches. This chain's CDR3 is CAISFTGAGRSGYTF. The CDR3 DNA follows: TGTGCCATCAGCTTCACAGGGGCCGGGAGGAGTGGCTACACCTTC.

The chain carries TRBV18 and TRBJ1-5; no clear D gene. The germline V and J ends were trimmed by 2 bases and 4 bases, with 6 bases remaining between them. Germline CDR1 and CDR2: KGHSH and LQKENI. The CDR3 is 13 residues long. CDR3 amino acids: CASSPGRNQPQHF. CDR3 nucleotide sequence: TGTGCCAGCTCACCAGGTAGGAATCAGCCCCAGCATTTT. Full variable domain (rest looked up from reference TRBV18 and TRBJ1-5): NAGVMQNPRHLVRRRGQEARLRCSPMKGHSHVYWYRQLPEEGLKFMVYLQKENIIDESGMPKERFSAEFPKEGPSILRIQQVVRGDSAAYFCASSPGRNQPQHFGDGTRLSIL.

This clone was observed a single time. The chain couples TRBV4-1 to TRBJ1-4; 7 bases fit TRBD1. Unmatched junction bases numbered 7, after V lost 8 bases and J lost 4 bases. CDR3 size: 14 residues. Germline assignment: CDR1 MGHRA and CDR2 YSYEKL. In DNA, the CDR3 is TGCGCCAGCGCTGAGGGACAGTTTAATGAAAAACTGTTTTTT. Its protein product is CASAEGQFNEKLFF.

This clone was recorded once. CDR3 amino acids: CASSQEGRVTDTQYF. CDR3 DNA sequence: TGCGCCAGCAGCCAAGAGGGCAGGGTAACAGATACGCAGTATTTT. This chain connects TRBV4-3 to TRBJ2-3; D might be TRBD1 (5 bases). The CDR3 length is 15 residues. Trimming cost V 0 bases and J 3 bases, with 10 bases left between them. The germline CDR1 and CDR2 sequences are LGHNA and YSLEER.